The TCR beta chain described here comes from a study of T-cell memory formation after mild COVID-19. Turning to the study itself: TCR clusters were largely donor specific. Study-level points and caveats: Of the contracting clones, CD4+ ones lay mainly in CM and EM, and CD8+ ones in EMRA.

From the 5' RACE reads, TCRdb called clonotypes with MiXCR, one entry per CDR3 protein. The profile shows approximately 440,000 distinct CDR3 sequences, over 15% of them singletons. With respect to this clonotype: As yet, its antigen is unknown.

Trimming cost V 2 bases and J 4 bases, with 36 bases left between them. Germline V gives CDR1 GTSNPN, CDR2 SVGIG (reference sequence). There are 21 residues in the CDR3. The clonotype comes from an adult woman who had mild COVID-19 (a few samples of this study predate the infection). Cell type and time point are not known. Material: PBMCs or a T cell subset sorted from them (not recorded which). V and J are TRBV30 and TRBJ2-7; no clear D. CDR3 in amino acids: CAWSPRRWTDPTIVETYEQYF. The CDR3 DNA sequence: TGTGCCTGGAGTCCCCGACGATGGACGGACCCCACCATCGTCGAGACGTACGAGCAGTACTTC. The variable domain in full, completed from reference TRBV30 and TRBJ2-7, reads SQTIHQWPATLVQPVGSPLSLECTVEGTSNPNLYWYRQAAGRGLQLLFYSVGIGQISSEVPQNLSASRPQDRQFILSSKKLLLSDSGFYLCAWSPRRWTDPTIVETYEQYFGPGTRLTVT.